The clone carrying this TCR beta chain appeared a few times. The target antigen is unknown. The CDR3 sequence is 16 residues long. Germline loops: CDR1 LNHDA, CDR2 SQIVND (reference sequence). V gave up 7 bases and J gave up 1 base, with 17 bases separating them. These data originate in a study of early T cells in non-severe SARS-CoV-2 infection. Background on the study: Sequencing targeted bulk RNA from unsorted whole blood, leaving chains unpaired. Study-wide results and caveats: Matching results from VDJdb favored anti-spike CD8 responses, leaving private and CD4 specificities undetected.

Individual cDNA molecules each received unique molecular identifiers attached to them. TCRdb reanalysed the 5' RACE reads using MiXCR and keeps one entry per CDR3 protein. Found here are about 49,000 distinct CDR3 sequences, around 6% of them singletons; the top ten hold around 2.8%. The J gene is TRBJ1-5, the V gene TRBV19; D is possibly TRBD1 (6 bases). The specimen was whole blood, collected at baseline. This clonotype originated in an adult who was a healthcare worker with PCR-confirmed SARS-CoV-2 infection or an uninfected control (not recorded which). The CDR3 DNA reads TGTGCCAGTACCAACGACAGGAGGGGCAGCAATCAGCCCCAGCATTTT. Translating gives CASTNDRRGSNQPQHF.